This T cell receptor beta chain derives from a study of shared clonotypes between healthy human individuals. Naive-designated CD8 cells lacked CD45RO, were positively enriched for CCR7, and omitted terminally differentiated effector memory CD45RA+ cells. Worth noting for this clone: The identical CDR3 is also encoded by other nucleotide sequences in the sample.

Generated by immunoSEQ multiplex PCR, the TCRdb table keeps only in-frame clones and is missing some. The sample has about 580,000 clones, roughly 98% seen once. The CDR3 consists of 14 residues. V was cut by 4 bases and J by 0 bases, with 11 bases left in between. CDR1 is SGHRS and CDR2 is YFSETQ in the germline V gene. The sequence was obtained from a man between 25 and 39 years old in good health. Sequencing input: naive CD8+ T cells sorted from blood. The gene calls are TRBV5-1 and TRBJ2-7; D is ambiguous. The CDR3 nucleotides are TGCGCCAGCAGCCTCGAAAGCGCCTCCTACGAGCAGTACTTC. Its translation is CASSLESASYEQYF.